This TCR beta chain was identified during a study of blood T cell repertoires in COVID-19. Study as a whole: The United States, Italy and Spain provided the acute and convalescent COVID-19 samples. T cells, B-cell-depleted T cells, or PBMCs provided the cDNA or gDNA that served as material.

As originally analysed: Reference gene primer amplification in the assay estimated nucleated cell counts. This table comes from immunoSEQ multiplex PCR, and its TCRdb copy is limited to in-frame clones, with some not included. V, J and clone size reflect that table, while D and trimming were determined from the DNA. The repertoire includes about 88,000 clones, over 90% of them detected once, and about 1.8% sits in the top ten. Trimming stripped 0 bases from V and 5 bases from J, with 14 bases between. This CDR3 is 15 amino acids long. The V gene's germline CDR1 is SGHKS and CDR2 YYEKEE (reference sequence).

The sequence derives from a man between 60 and 75 years old with acute or convalescent COVID-19. The sequencing input was peripheral blood. The chain employs TRBV5-5 and TRBJ1-2, with D unresolved. The CDR3 sequence is CASSLVMQASYGYTF. The DNA of the CDR3 is TGTGCCAGCAGCTTGGTTATGCAGGCCTCTTATGGCTACACCTTC.